This T cell receptor (beta chain) derives from a study of cytotoxic CD8 clonotypes in ibrutinib-treated CLL. Study-level background: Patient counts were 11 relapsed/refractory, about 15 treatment-naive and roughly 18 IGHV unmutated. The response samples were taken once patients had been treated for a median of approximately twelve months, range 6 to 36.

Study-level points and caveats: Clonality was higher at baseline than in age-matched healthy donors and tracked circulating CD8+ T-cell counts. Ibrutinib response saw clonality rise, and progression saw it return toward baseline.

Using immunoSEQ multiplex PCR, the repertoire was profiled, and TCRdb retains in-frame clones only, with some absent. The profile shows over 200,000 clones, roughly three quarters of them singletons. Worth noting for this clone: No antigen is known for it.

There are 17 residues in the CDR3. The V end lost 3 bases, the J end lost 0 bases, and 12 bases lay between the germline ends. Per the germline V gene, CDR1 is ENHRY and CDR2 is SYGVKD. The TCR was taken from a human donor with chronic lymphocytic leukemia. The sequencing used PBMCs, collected after 12 months of ibrutinib treatment. This chain links TRBV10-3 with TRBJ1-6; D is uncertain. The CDR3 here is CAISEQSGGSYNSPLHF. The CDR3 DNA follows: TGTGCCATCAGTGAACAGTCTGGAGGCTCCTATAATTCACCCCTCCACTTT.